A single sample gave rise to the 30 T cell receptor beta chains below, sequenced in a study of cytomegalovirus exposure and HLA in healthy donors. With 60 Vbeta and 13 Jbeta primers, the PCR was carried out. Produced via immunoSEQ multiplex PCR; TCRdb's table is partial and in-frame only. Counted here are roughly 98,000 clones, less than 80% occurring once; the ten biggest clones make up approximately 2%. The sample was PBMCs. The receptors were sampled from a man aged 40-49 years in good health and CMV-seronegative.

V usage is TRBV7-2 and J usage is TRBJ2-7; a possible D gene is TRBD2 (5 bases). The CDR3 runs 14 residues. Germline-derived CDR1 and CDR2 are SGHTA and FQGNSA. Trimming shortened V by 5 bases and J by 3 bases, and 14 bases separated the two germline ends. The CDR3 DNA reads TGTGCCAGCAGCACCACGACTACCCACTACGAGCAGTACTTC. Encoded protein: CASSTTTTHYEQYF.

This chain uses TRBV6-1 with TRBJ1-5; D is uncertain. CDR3 length: 11 residues. Per the germline V gene, CDR1 is MNHNS and CDR2 is SASEGT. Between the trimmed V and J ends, which lost 5 bases and 4 bases, there was a span of 3 bases. DNA for the CDR3: TGTGCCAGCAGTCTTAATCAGCCCCAGCATTTT. Its protein is CASSLNQPQHF.

The gene calls are TRBV5-4 and TRBJ1-1; no firm D call. Germline-derived CDR1 and CDR2 are SGHNT and YYREEE (reference sequence). This CDR3 is 14 amino acids long. V lost 4 bases and J lost 4, with 14 bases in between. This CDR3 reads CASSLFRGATEAFF. The CDR3, as DNA: TGTGCCAGCAGCCTTTTCCGGGGAGCCACTGAAGCTTTCTTT.

The sample holds a few counts of this clone. V and J are TRBV7-2 and TRBJ2-7; D might be TRBD1 (6 bases). The V gene lost 4 bases and the J gene lost 3 bases, with 7 bases spanning the gap. CDR1 and CDR2 (germline): SGHTA, FQGNSA. The CDR3 is 12 amino acids. The CDR3 spells CASSSQGYEQYF. CDR3 nucleotide sequence: TGTGCCAGCAGCTCACAGGGCTACGAGCAGTACTTC.

This chain links TRBV5-4 with TRBJ2-1, with D tentatively TRBD1 (7 bases). The V end was cut by 3 bases, the J end by 1 base, with 11 bases between. Germline values: CDR1 SGHNT, CDR2 YYREEE (reference sequence). The CDR3 has 15 amino acids. The CDR3 sequence: CASSSQGGSYNEQFF. Written as DNA, the CDR3 is TGTGCCAGCAGCTCCCAGGGGGGTTCCTACAATGAGCAGTTCTTC.

CDR3 in DNA: TGTGCCAGCAGCTTGCCGCCGGACAGCTCCTACGAGCAGTACTTC. It translates to CASSLPPDSSYEQYF. This chain connects TRBV7-9 to TRBJ2-7, with D possibly TRBD1 on 6 matching bases. CDR1 is SEHNR, CDR2 FQNEAQ, per germline (reference sequence). V shed 3 bases and J shed 0 bases, with 12 bases lying between them. The CDR3 has 15 residues.

This clone was seen once. The gene calls are TRBV28 and TRBJ2-3; the D is unclear. V was shortened by 2 bases and J by 2 bases, with 11 bases between the two germline ends. Germline CDR1 and CDR2: MDHEN and SYDVKM. The CDR3 runs to 15 residues. CDR3: CASSLGRETTDTQYF. For the CDR3, the DNA is TGTGCCAGCAGTTTAGGGCGAGAGACCACAGATACGCAGTATTTT.

CDR3 bases: TGCGCCAGCGAGGGGGACTCCTACAATGAGCAGTTCTTC. It encodes CASEGDSYNEQFF. V and J are TRBV5-1 and TRBJ2-1; possibly TRBD1 for D (6 bases). Trimming took 7 bases from V and 0 from J, leaving 8 bases between them. The CDR3 is 13 amino acids. Germline V gene data show CDR1 as SGHRS and CDR2 as YFSETQ.

This rearrangement joins TRBV15 to TRBJ2-7, with D perhaps TRBD1 (8 bases). The CDR3 contains 15 residues. V gave up 6 bases and J gave up 4 bases, with 19 bases separating them. Germline V gene lookup returns CDR1 LNHNV and CDR2 YYDKDF (reference sequence). CDR3 coding DNA: TGTGCCACCAGAGCGGGAACAGGGGGTTCTTACGAGCAGTACTTC. Translating gives CATRAGTGGSYEQYF.

This clone was observed a single time. The chain recombines TRBV21-1 with TRBJ1-2; TRBD1, as called in the table, went unchecked against the DNA. TRBV21-1 is deemed a pseudogene. The CDR3 is 14 amino acids. CDR3 in amino acids: CASSNNRGGIGYTF. In DNA, the CDR3 is TGTGCCAGCAGCAATAACAGGGGCGGAATCGGCTACACCTTC.

This chain connects TRBV7-7 to TRBJ2-1; 9 bases agree with TRBD2. Per the germline V gene, CDR1 is SSHAT and CDR2 is FNYEAQ (reference sequence). Losses at the gene ends were 5 bases for V and 5 bases for J; bases not matched to a gene: 10. The CDR3 runs 16 residues. CDR3 nucleotides: TGTGCCAGCAGCCTCAGTCTAGCGGGGACCCACAATGAGCAGTTCTTC. This codes for CASSLSLAGTHNEQFF.

The chain joins TRBV4-3 to TRBJ2-3, with 8 bases that match TRBD2. CDR1 is LGHNA, CDR2 YSLEER, per germline. The CDR3 totals 17 residues. V was clipped by 4 bases and J by 0 bases; unmatched bases: 9. The CDR3 sequence: CASSLREGGVSTDTQYF. The CDR3 DNA follows: TGCGCCAGCAGCCTCCGGGAGGGCGGGGTTAGCACAGATACGCAGTATTTT.

The V call is TRBV7-7, the J call TRBJ2-1; 10 bases are a match to TRBD2. V was pared by 2 bases and J by 6 bases, with 1 base of the junction left unmatched. The CDR3 has 14 residues. Germline assignment: CDR1 SSHAT and CDR2 FNYEAQ (reference sequence). CDR3 in amino acids: CASSLTSGTNEQFF. The CDR3 DNA follows: TGTGCCAGCAGCTTAACTAGCGGGACCAATGAGCAGTTCTTC.

V and J are TRBV9 and TRBJ2-7, with D possibly TRBD1 on 5 matching bases. The CDR3 runs 14 residues. Germline V CDR1 and CDR2: SGDLS, YYNGEE. Deletions cut 0 bases from V and 2 bases from J, with 9 bases between. The CDR3 loop is CASSVGDRAYEQYF. CDR3 nucleotide sequence: TGTGCCAGCAGCGTAGGAGACAGAGCCTACGAGCAGTACTTC.

The genes are TRBV6-4 and TRBJ1-5, with D possibly TRBD1 on 5 matching bases. Germline loops: CDR1 MRHNA, CDR2 SNTAGT. Trimming cost V 6 bases and J 8 bases, with 20 bases left between them. This CDR3 is built from 15 residues. Here the CDR3 reads CASSPAGGASEPQHF. CDR3 bases: TGTGCCAGCAGCCCCGCCGGTGGGGCCTCGGAGCCCCAGCATTTT.

This chain connects TRBV6-1 to TRBJ2-5, with 7 bases aligning to TRBD1. Unmatched junction bases numbered 8, after V lost 9 bases and J lost 1 base. The CDR3 runs 14 residues. Germline-derived CDR1 and CDR2 are MNHNS and SASEGT. The chain's CDR3 is CASPPGQLQETQYF. The CDR3 DNA reads as TGTGCCAGTCCTCCGGGACAGCTCCAAGAGACCCAGTACTTC.

The chain uses TRBV5-1 and TRBJ1-2; the D gene is possibly TRBD1 (6 bases). This CDR3 is 16 amino acids long. The V end was cut by 0 bases, the J end by 4 bases, with 16 bases between. The germline gives CDR1 SGHRS, CDR2 YFSETQ. CDR3: CASSLVGQGTFYGYTF. For the CDR3, the DNA is TGCGCCAGCAGCTTGGTGGGGCAGGGGACGTTCTATGGCTACACCTTC.

V usage is TRBV5-1 and J usage is TRBJ2-7; a weak D match, TRBD2 (5 bases). CDR3 length: 14 residues. The germline CDR1 and CDR2 sequences are SGHRS and YFSETQ. Trimming stripped 0 bases from V and 6 bases from J, with 13 bases between. Written as DNA, the CDR3 is TGCGCCAGCAGCTTGGCTGGGAGAAGTGGCGAGCAGTACTTC. This codes for CASSLAGRSGEQYF. Complete variable domain (other parts from reference TRBV5-1 and TRBJ2-7): KAGVTQTPRYLIKTRGQQVTLSCSPISGHRSVSWYQQTPGQGLQFLFEYFSETQRNKGNFPGRFSGRQFSNSRSEMNVSTLELGDSALYLCASSLAGRSGEQYFGPGTRLTVT.

This chain links TRBV5-1 with TRBJ2-3; 9 nucleotides agree with TRBD1. Looked up from germline, CDR1 is SGHRS and CDR2 is YFSETQ. J was trimmed by 5 bases and V by 4 bases; bases with no gene match: 8. The CDR3 sequence is 15 residues long. CDR3 protein: CASSQGTGSGDTQYF. CDR3 in DNA: TGCGCCAGCAGCCAGGGGACAGGGTCAGGAGATACGCAGTATTTT.

The gene calls are TRBV30 and TRBJ1-6; TRBD1 might be the D (5 bases). Germline V lookup: CDR1 GTSNPN, CDR2 SVGIG (reference sequence). Trimming took off 0 bases at V and 5 bases at J, with 14 bases between the two ends. CDR3 length equals 16 residues. As DNA, the CDR3 is TGTGCCTGGAGTGTTCATGGGGGGACCGATAATTCACCCCTCCACTTT. It yields the protein CAWSVHGGTDNSPLHF.

The chain couples TRBV15 to TRBJ2-3; the D is unclear. V was shortened by 5 bases and J by 5 bases, with 14 bases between the two germline ends. The CDR3 spans 14 residues. Germline CDR1 and CDR2: LNHNV and YYDKDF (reference sequence). The CDR3 DNA is TGTGCCACCAGCCAGAAGGAGTATGTAGATACGCAGTATTTT. It specifies CATSQKEYVDTQYF.

The chain uses TRBV30 and TRBJ2-5; a weak D match, TRBD1 (6 bases). The V end lost 4 bases, the J end lost 5 bases, and 11 bases lay between the germline ends. CDR1 is GTSNPN and CDR2 is SVGIG in the germline V gene (reference sequence). CDR3 length equals 12 residues. The CDR3 spells CAWTTGPETQYF. The CDR3 DNA sequence: TGTGCCTGGACGACAGGTCCGGAGACCCAGTACTTC. The full variable domain, its missing parts supplied by reference TRBV30 and TRBJ2-5, is SQTIHQWPATLVQPVGSPLSLECTVEGTSNPNLYWYRQAAGRGLQLLFYSVGIGQISSEVPQNLSASRPQDRQFILSSKKLLLSDSGFYLCAWTTGPETQYFGPGTRLLVL.

The V call is TRBV6-5, the J call TRBJ1-1; 9 bases align to TRBD1. Germline assignment: CDR1 MNHEY and CDR2 SVGAGI. This CDR3 is 13 amino acids long. V lost 6 bases, J lost 4 bases, and 3 bases stayed unmatched. The chain's CDR3 is CASSGQGTTEAFF. The CDR3 DNA sequence: TGTGCCAGCAGCGGACAGGGGACCACTGAAGCTTTCTTT.

The CDR3 here is CAWSALGSGYTEAFF. The DNA for the CDR3 is TGTGCCTGGAGTGCCCTAGGCTCGGGTTACACTGAAGCTTTCTTT. The chain couples TRBV30 to TRBJ1-1; D gene unclear. Germline V gene lookup returns CDR1 GTSNPN and CDR2 SVGIG (reference sequence). The CDR3 runs 15 residues. Deletions cut 1 base from V and 3 bases from J, with 15 bases between.

V usage is TRBV6-9 and J usage is TRBJ2-3; 9 bases fit TRBD1. Germline V gene lookup returns CDR1 MNHGY and CDR2 SVAAGI. The CDR3 contains 16 residues. With 6 bases clipped from V and 2 bases from J, the junction kept 9 bases outside the gene matches. CDR3 bases: TGTGCCAGCAGCCTCGGACAGGGGAGTTTCACAGATACGCAGTATTTT. As protein: CASSLGQGSFTDTQYF.

V is TRBV30 and J is TRBJ2-1, with D maybe TRBD2 (6 bases). This CDR3 has 16 amino acids. Germline values: CDR1 GTSNPN, CDR2 SVGIG (reference sequence). The V and J ends lost 1 base and 0 bases respectively, with 13 bases between them. For the CDR3, the DNA is TGTGCCTGGAGTGGGGGTTTCGGGAGCTCCTACAATGAGCAGTTCTTC. This translates into CAWSGGFGSSYNEQFF.

V usage is TRBV5-1 and J usage is TRBJ2-3; TRBD2 matches 7 bases. V was clipped by 0 bases and J by 1 base; unmatched bases: 5. The CDR3 sequence is 16 residues long. CDR1 SGHRS and CDR2 YFSETQ come from the germline V gene. CDR3 residues: CASSLAPSGGTDTQYF. In DNA form, the CDR3 reads TGCGCCAGCAGCTTGGCCCCGAGCGGGGGCACAGATACGCAGTATTTT.

This clone was counted between two and nine times. The chain combines TRBV4-3 with TRBJ2-2; TRBD2 aligns across 7 bases. Germline values: CDR1 LGHNA, CDR2 YSLEER. There are 15 residues in the CDR3. After removal of 6 bases from V and 3 bases from J, the junction contained 7 bases not matched to a gene. CDR3 coding DNA: TGCGCCAGCAGTGAGCTAGCGGTCTACACCGGGGAGCTGTTTTTT. It yields the protein CASSELAVYTGELFF.

This chain links TRBV5-4 with TRBJ2-5; maybe TRBD2 (7 bases). The V gene lost 5 bases and the J gene lost 5 bases, with 19 bases spanning the gap. Germline CDR1 reads SGHNT; CDR2 reads YYREEE (reference sequence). The CDR3 contains 15 residues. Written as DNA, the CDR3 is TGTGCCAGCAGGGTTGAGGCGGGGGCGGAGGAGACCCAGTACTTC. Amino acid sequence: CASRVEAGAEETQYF.

The chain has TRBV9 and TRBJ2-3; tentative D call: TRBD2 (6 bases). Germline V gene lookup returns CDR1 SGDLS and CDR2 YYNGEE. The CDR3 spans 17 residues. Trimming removed 3 bases at V and 1 base at J, with 18 bases between. CDR3 nucleotides: TGTGCCAGCAGCGCGCGAGGGGCGGGGCGGGGCACAGATACGCAGTATTTT. Encoded protein: CASSARGAGRGTDTQYF.